Sequencing of this TCR beta chain was carried out in a study of blood T cell repertoires in COVID-19. For the study at large: From the United States, Italy and Spain came samples of acute and convalescent COVID-19.

Authors' data handling: Estimation of nucleated cell counts relied on the amplification of reference gene primers. Profiling relied on immunoSEQ multiplex PCR, and the TCRdb table lists in-frame clones only, not all of them. The V and J calls and clone size were taken over from that table, and D and trimming were inferred from the DNA. The data show fewer than 250,000 clones, 80% seen once. The CDR3 runs to 17 residues. This clone was recorded only once. This chain links TRBV7-5 with TRBJ2-1; TRBD2 was called by the table and not checked on the DNA. TRBV7-5 is recorded as a pseudogene. The receptor's source is a man between 60 and 75 years old with acute or convalescent COVID-19. Source material: peripheral blood. CDR3 sequence reads: CVRSTRTSGRGYNEQFF. CDR3 nucleotides: TGTGTCAGAAGCACCCGGACTAGCGGGAGAGGGTACAATGAGCAGTTCTTC.